The TCR beta chain described here comes from a study of blood T cells in healthy people across ages. The overall study: Template switching picked up about one barcoded beta molecule for each two T cells.

PCR was performed a second time for about 7 to 11 cycles using a sample-barcoded 5' primer and a J-beta primer mix. A template-switch adaptor that had 12 random nucleotides put a tag on each cDNA molecule. Sequencing recovered at least 3 million CDR3-containing paired-end reads from each sample. MiXCR was run by TCRdb on the 5' RACE reads, yielding one entry per CDR3 protein. The table shows hundreds of thousands of distinct CDR3 sequences, with more than 45% occurring only once. The TCR sequence derives from a man younger than 45 in good health. The sequencing sample was made of blood.

As DNA, the CDR3 is TGCGCCAGCAGCCGAGTAGCGGGGGACTACGAGCAGTACTTC. Residues: CASSRVAGDYEQYF. The chain carries TRBV4-1 and TRBJ2-7; TRBD2 agrees at 9 bases. V dropped 4 bases and J dropped 3; count of bases not matched to a gene: 4. CDR1 is MGHRA, CDR2 YSYEKL, per germline. This CDR3 comprises 14 residues.